The clone carrying this TCR beta chain has just a few counts. The antigen remains unidentified. This entry is derived from a study of identical twins. Findings and caveats of the study: Abundant beta clonotypes from cord blood had fewer insertions, unlike memory repertoires, which showed none. Findings came from cross-sectional statistics, without long-term follow-up of donors.

Trimming shortened V by 4 bases and J by 7 bases, and 20 bases separated the two germline ends. Germline CDR1 reads SGHAT; CDR2 reads FQNNGV. This CDR3 spans 15 amino acids. Unique molecular identifiers were present on cDNA, and template switching added a universal primer site. TCRdb processed the 5' RACE reads anew with MiXCR; each CDR3 protein has one entry. The table includes 400,000 to 550,000 distinct CDR3 sequences, roughly 13% detected once. These data were also reused for a study on yellow fever vaccine responses in identical twins.

The rearrangement uses TRBV11-2 and TRBJ2-7; D perhaps matches TRBD2 (6 bases). The clonotype originates from a woman between 18 and 29 years old in good health. Input material: CD4+ T cells sorted from blood. CDR3 loop: CASSWASGRLGEQYF. The CDR3 DNA is TGTGCCAGCAGCTGGGCTAGTGGGAGGCTAGGGGAGCAGTACTTC.